These T cell receptor beta chains were read from a single sample in a study of monozygotic twins with inflammatory bowel disease. TCRdb re-analyzed the 5' RACE reads; it lists each CDR3 protein once, without DNA. The sample totals some 150,000 distinct CDR3 sequences. Source material: blood. The receptors were sampled from a human donor with ulcerative colitis or Crohn's disease, or a healthy co-twin of an affected twin (not recorded which). The CDR3 runs from the conserved cysteine through the conserved F or W.

v_call: TRBV27
cdr3_length: 15
j_call: TRBJ2-4
cdr3_aa: CASSGGERAKNIQYF

v_call: TRBV7-2
cdr3_length: 15
j_call: TRBJ1-1
cdr3_aa: CASSLGRQVNTEAFF

v_call: TRBV3-1
cdr3_length: 15
j_call: TRBJ1-5
cdr3_aa: CASSLGRQGNQPQHF

v_call: TRBV25-1
cdr3_length: 11
j_call: TRBJ1-2
cdr3_aa: CASRTGYGYTF

v_call: TRBV10-1
cdr3_length: 12
j_call: TRBJ2-2
cdr3_aa: CASGIITGELFF

v_call: TRBV5-1
cdr3_length: 13
j_call: TRBJ2-3
cdr3_aa: CASSLEYGGAQYF

v_call: TRBV6-4
cdr3_length: 19
j_call: TRBJ2-2
cdr3_aa: CASSPIGGGAGRRTGELFF

v_call: TRBV28
cdr3_length: 15
j_call: TRBJ1-2
cdr3_aa: CASRFLLGRADGYTF

v_call: TRBV10-3
cdr3_length: 17
j_call: TRBJ2-1
cdr3_aa: CAISESASGSSYNEQFF

v_call: TRBV11-1
cdr3_length: 17
j_call: TRBJ2-2
cdr3_aa: CASSRGPTGAGTGELFF

v_call: TRBV3-1
cdr3_length: 16
j_call: TRBJ2-3
cdr3_aa: CASSQEIAGVEDTQYF

v_call: TRBV6-2/TRBV6-3
cdr3_length: 12
j_call: TRBJ1-1
cdr3_aa: CASSYSWTEAFF

v_call: TRBV7-6
cdr3_length: 15
j_call: TRBJ2-3
cdr3_aa: CASSFPGLMTDTQYF

v_call: TRBV19
cdr3_length: 16
j_call: TRBJ2-7
cdr3_aa: CASSSFGAGADYEQYF

v_call: TRBV30
cdr3_length: 11
j_call: TRBJ1-2
cdr3_aa: CAWNRAHGYTF

v_call: TRBV10-3
cdr3_length: 16
j_call: TRBJ2-7
cdr3_aa: CAISEEYGVLSYEQYF

v_call: TRBV5-1
cdr3_length: 14
j_call: TRBJ1-1
cdr3_aa: CASSWTGEGTEAFF

v_call: TRBV7-3
cdr3_length: 13
j_call: TRBJ2-3
cdr3_aa: CASSFRGSDTQYF

v_call: TRBV12-3/TRBV12-4
cdr3_length: 14
j_call: TRBJ2-2
cdr3_aa: CASIILHGTGELFF

v_call: TRBV18
cdr3_length: 15
j_call: TRBJ2-3
cdr3_aa: CASSPDGAYTDTQYF

v_call: TRBV6-6
cdr3_length: 14
j_call: TRBJ1-4
cdr3_aa: CASNERTGGEKLFF

v_call: TRBV20-1
cdr3_length: 15
j_call: TRBJ1-4
cdr3_aa: CSARDMARPNEKLLF

v_call: TRBV7-9
cdr3_length: 14
j_call: TRBJ2-5
cdr3_aa: CASSYLLGQETQYF

v_call: TRBV15
cdr3_length: 16
j_call: TRBJ2-5
cdr3_aa: CATSATGGVGGLAQYF

v_call: TRBV27
cdr3_length: 16
j_call: TRBJ2-1
cdr3_aa: CASSRGRDRANNEQFF